The 11 T cell receptor beta chains presented below share a single source sample, sequenced in a study of PD-1 blockade in mismatch repair-deficient tumors. TCRdb keeps only in-frame clones here, not all; method: immunoSEQ multiplex PCR. The sample lists 75,000 to 80,000 clones; 70% to 90% were seen once. The specimen was peripheral blood, collected 44 weeks after starting pembrolizumab. The receptor set was obtained from an adult with mismatch repair-deficient cancer.

V gene TRBV19 combines with J gene TRBJ1-5; D ambiguous. The CDR3 sequence is 14 residues long. Between the trimmed V and J ends, which lost 11 bases and 2 bases, there was a span of 16 bases. CDR1 and CDR2 from the germline V gene are LNHDA and SQIVND (reference sequence). CDR3 protein: CASLFSWGNQPQHF. In DNA form, the CDR3 reads TGTGCCTCCCTATTCAGCTGGGGCAATCAGCCCCAGCATTTT.

This chain connects TRBV9 to TRBJ2-7; 10 bases map to TRBD1. The CDR3 has 15 residues. Trimming at V came to 5 bases and at J to 6 bases, leaving 11 bases not matched to a gene. The V gene's germline CDR1 is SGDLS and CDR2 YYNGEE. The CDR3 sequence is CASRRSGTGEGEQYF. The CDR3 DNA reads TGTGCCAGCAGACGATCCGGGACAGGGGAAGGCGAGCAGTACTTC.

The chain joins TRBV5-1 to TRBJ2-3, with 8 bases that match TRBD2. The length of the CDR3 is 15 residues. CDR1 is SGHRS, CDR2 YFSETQ, per germline. V shed 2 bases, J shed 5 bases, and the junction held 7 bases outside the gene matches. As DNA, the CDR3 is TGCGCCAGCAGCTTAAATAGCGGGATCGGAGATACGCAGTATTTT. It encodes CASSLNSGIGDTQYF.

The chain uses TRBV2 and TRBJ2-5; 10 bases map to TRBD2. Germline trimming cut 6 bases from V and 3 bases from J; bases unmatched to any gene: 13. The CDR3 sequence is 17 residues long. Germline CDR1 reads SNHLY; CDR2 reads FYNNEI. The CDR3 loop is CASSEGLALLGEETQYF. The CDR3 DNA sequence: TGTGCCAGCAGCGAGGGACTAGCGTTGCTTGGGGAAGAGACCCAGTACTTC.

The V and J genes are TRBV7-2 and TRBJ2-7; 9 bases are shared with TRBD1. V trimming: 5 bases; J trimming: 2 bases; junction bases outside the gene matches: 7. This CDR3 has 15 amino acids. CDR1 and CDR2 (germline): SGHTA, FQGNSA. For the CDR3, the DNA is TGTGCCAGCAGCGTATCGGGACAGGGAACCTACGAGCAGTACTTC. Its translation is CASSVSGQGTYEQYF.

V gene TRBV2 combines with J gene TRBJ1-1; TRBD1 is a possible D gene (5 bases). V was shortened by 10 bases and J by 6 bases, with 18 bases between the two germline ends. The germline CDR1 and CDR2 sequences are SNHLY and FYNNEI. The CDR3 is 13 amino acids. The CDR3 is CAISEGAVPEAFF. CDR3 DNA sequence: TGTGCCATCAGCGAAGGGGCGGTTCCTGAAGCTTTCTTT. Looking up the rest from reference TRBV2 and TRBJ1-1 gives the full variable domain: EPEVTQTPSHQVTQMGQEVILRCVPISNHLYFYWYRQILGQKVEFLVSFYNNEISEKSEIFDDQFSVERPDGSNFTLKIRSTKLEDSAMYFCAISEGAVPEAFFGQGTRLTVV.

This clone was picked up one time. The chain carries TRBV7-8 and TRBJ1-1; 7 bases fit TRBD1. J was trimmed by 7 bases and V by 10 bases; bases with no gene match: 6. This CDR3 has 11 residues. The germline V gene has CDR1 SGHVS and CDR2 FQNEAQ. CDR3 coding DNA: TGTGCCACTCGGGGACAGCGTGAAGCTTTCTTT. Translating it yields CATRGQREAFF. Drawing the rest from reference TRBV7-8 and TRBJ1-1, the complete variable domain is GAGVSQSPRYKVAKRGQDVALRCDPISGHVSLFWYQQALGQGPEFLTYFQNEAQLDKSGLPSDRFFAERPEGSVSTLKIQRTQQEDSAVYLCATRGQREAFFGQGTRLTVV.

The chain couples TRBV7-3 to TRBJ2-2, with 12 bases identical to TRBD2. This CDR3 is built from 18 residues. Germline assignment: CDR1 SGHTA and CDR2 FQGTGA. Unmatched junction bases numbered 7, after V lost 4 bases and J lost 1 base. The CDR3 sequence: CASSSRLAGEVNTGELFF. The CDR3 region has the DNA TGTGCCAGCAGCTCCCGACTAGCGGGAGAGGTGAACACCGGGGAGCTGTTTTTT. Variable domain in full (rest from reference TRBV7-3 and TRBJ2-2): GAGVSQTPSNKVTEKGKYVELRCDPISGHTALYWYRQSLGQGPEFLIYFQGTGAADDSGLPNDRFFAVRPEGSVSTLKIQRTERGDSAVYLCASSSRLAGEVNTGELFFGEGSRLTVL.

The CDR3 bases are TGTGCCAGCAAGTGGCAGGGACTTCTGAACACTGAAGCTTTCTTT. Residues: CASKWQGLLNTEAFF. The rearrangement links TRBV27 to TRBJ1-1; D might be TRBD1 (5 bases). Germline V gives CDR1 MNHEY, CDR2 SMNVEV (reference sequence). V lost 7 bases, J lost 0 bases, and 15 bases lay in between. CDR3 length: 15 amino acids.

The V and J genes are TRBV27 and TRBJ1-2; no reliable D call. The CDR3 is 14 amino acids. In germline, CDR1 is MNHEY, CDR2 SMNVEV (reference sequence). Trimming removed 0 bases at V and 1 base at J, with 6 bases between. The CDR3 spells CASSLSGNNYGYTF. The DNA of the CDR3 is TGTGCCAGCAGTTTATCAGGAAATAACTATGGCTACACCTTC.

The rearrangement joins TRBV19 to TRBJ2-3; no clear D. The CDR3 is made up of 12 amino acids. V lost 5 bases and J lost 2, with 5 bases in between. Germline CDR1 is LNHDA and CDR2 is SQIVND (reference sequence). CDR3 sequence: CASSPHTDTQYF. CDR3 sequence (DNA): TGTGCCAGTAGTCCTCACACAGATACGCAGTATTTT.